These 22 T cell receptor beta chains were all obtained from the same sample, sequenced in a study of cytomegalovirus exposure and HLA in healthy donors (dated by TCRdb to the late 2010s). Libraries were made using the immunoSEQ multiplex PCR assay. A mixture of 60 forward primers for TCR Vbeta segments and 13 reverse primers for TCR Jbeta segments was used in the multiplex PCR. Imported from immuneACCESS, the table was reduced by TCRdb to in-frame sequences with V and J called. These copies leave out some clones; in studies compared against another copy, an unresolved V gene accounts for under half, and the cause of the remainder is not known. The sample records about 130,000 clones, 55% to 75% of which are singletons. Around 2.6% of the sample rests with the top ten. Specimen: PBMCs. These receptors came from a human donor in good health.

This sequence joins TRBV12-5 and TRBJ2-3, with 11 bases fitting TRBD2. V lost 5 bases to trimming and J lost 4 bases; unmatched junction nucleotides: 8. This CDR3 spans 16 amino acids. The germline CDR1 and CDR2 sequences are LGHNT and FRNRAP. Here the CDR3 reads CASGSRGTSGPDTQYF. CDR3 sequence (DNA): TGTGCTAGTGGTAGTCGAGGGACTAGCGGCCCAGATACGCAGTATTTT.

This chain uses TRBV7-2 with TRBJ2-3; 9 positions match TRBD2. Germline CDR1 and CDR2: SGHTA and FQGNSA. Trimming cost V 5 bases and J 2 bases; bases outside gene matches: 8. CDR3 length equals 16 residues. CDR3 region: CASSPTSGPPTDTQYF. The CDR3 DNA reads TGTGCCAGCAGCCCGACTAGCGGACCTCCCACAGATACGCAGTATTTT.

The chain uses TRBV6-5 and TRBJ1-3; D is perhaps TRBD1 (6 bases). The length of the CDR3 is 15 residues. Germline assignment: CDR1 MNHEY and CDR2 SVGAGI. V shed 0 bases and J shed 4 bases, with 10 bases lying between them. CDR3 nucleotides: TGTGCCAGCAGTTACTCGGGGGCCACAGGAAACACCATATATTTT. Protein product: CASSYSGATGNTIYF.

CDR3 nucleotide sequence: TGTGCCAGCGGACAAGAATCAGGGCGTGGGGCCAACGTCCTGACTTTC. The encoded protein is CASGQESGRGANVLTF. The genes are TRBV27 and TRBJ2-6, with a tentative D call TRBD1 (5 bases). The CDR3 is made up of 16 amino acids. In germline, CDR1 is MNHEY, CDR2 SMNVEV (reference sequence). V was pared by 8 bases and J by 3 bases, with 17 bases between.

This clone was seen only a few times. The chain recombines TRBV5-4 with TRBJ1-1; the D is unclear. This CDR3 contains 15 residues. Trimming left V 0 bases short and J 1 base short, with 10 bases between. Germline V gene sequence: CDR1 SGHNT, CDR2 YYREEE (reference sequence). CDR3 region: CASSLGGQSNTEAFF. The CDR3 nucleotides read TGTGCCAGCAGCTTGGGCGGGCAATCGAACACTGAAGCTTTCTTT.

The V call is TRBV27, the J call TRBJ2-1; no clear D gene. Trimming stripped 6 bases from V and 9 bases from J, with 9 bases between. Germline assignment: CDR1 MNHEY and CDR2 SMNVEV (reference sequence). This CDR3 is 11 amino acids long. CDR3 loop: CASRTRSEQFF. In nucleotides, the CDR3 is TGTGCCAGCAGAACCCGGAGTGAGCAGTTCTTC.

About this clone: Within the sample, other DNA sequences also encode this same CDR3. The V call is TRBV27, the J call TRBJ2-3; the D is unclear. This CDR3 spans 14 amino acids. Germline loops: CDR1 MNHEY, CDR2 SMNVEV (reference sequence). V was clipped by 3 bases and J by 5 bases, with 12 bases between them. As DNA, the CDR3 is TGTGCCAGCAGTTTGAGGATTCCGGGAGATACGCAGTATTTT. The encoded protein is CASSLRIPGDTQYF.

CDR3 residues: CASSLGVNSPLHF. The CDR3 DNA sequence: TGTGCCAGCAGTTTGGGAGTTAATTCACCCCTCCACTTT. The chain couples TRBV27 to TRBJ1-6; D call uncertain. This CDR3 is built from 13 residues. V was clipped by 3 bases and J by 6 bases, with 6 bases between them. Germline V gene sequence: CDR1 MNHEY, CDR2 SMNVEV (reference sequence).

CDR3 bases: TGTGCCAGCAGCCCCAGCAGGGCCGGATTCACCCTCCACTTT. Its protein product is CASSPSRAGFTLHF. This chain links TRBV14 with TRBJ1-6, with D maybe TRBD1 (5 bases). Trimming took 4 bases from V and 14 from J, leaving 18 bases between them. The length of the CDR3 is 14 residues. Germline CDR1 SGHDN, CDR2 FVKESK.

CDR3 region: CASSVLAGGHSDTQYF. DNA of the CDR3: TGTGCCAGCAGCGTCTTAGCGGGGGGGCACTCAGATACGCAGTATTTT. The V and J genes are TRBV7-2 and TRBJ2-3, with 11 bases aligning to TRBD2. This CDR3 has 16 residues. V lost 5 bases, J lost 4 bases, and 8 bases stayed unmatched. From germline, CDR1 is SGHTA and CDR2 FQGNSA.

The chain is built from TRBV25-1 and TRBJ2-6; no definite D call. Germline CDR1 is MGHDK and CDR2 is SYGVNS. V dropped 5 bases and J dropped 3 bases, with 5 bases sitting between them. CDR3 length: 13 residues. The CDR3 is CASSSSGANVLTF. CDR3 DNA: TGTGCCAGCAGTTCCAGTGGGGCCAACGTCCTGACTTTC.

Only a few counts were recorded for this clone. The chain carries TRBV18 and TRBJ1-5, with D maybe TRBD1 (5 bases). V lost 1 base and J 4 bases, leaving 23 bases between the germline ends. The CDR3 is 19 residues long. Germline lookup yields CDR1 KGHSH and CDR2 LQKENI. In DNA, the CDR3 is TGTGCCAGCTCACCACGAGGAGTATCCGGGGGTGTCTTTAATCAGCCCCAGCATTTT. This translates into CASSPRGVSGGVFNQPQHF.

This clone was seen only once. At one end the junction does not follow the germline gene, possibly because of a read error. V is TRBV6-6 and J is TRBJ1-2; D gene ambiguous. The V gene's germline CDR1 is MNHNY and CDR2 SVGAGI (reference sequence). This CDR3 region has 12 residues. CDR3 DNA sequence: TGTGCCAGCCTCGGGGTTAACTATAGCTACACCTTC. Translation: CASLGVNYSYTF.

V gene TRBV9 combines with J gene TRBJ1-5; no clear D gene. This CDR3 is 14 amino acids long. Germline CDR1 and CDR2: SGDLS and YYNGEE. The V end lost 0 bases, the J end lost 7 bases, and 11 bases lay between the germline ends. CDR3 coding DNA: TGTGCCAGCAGCGTAGATGGAGCCCGACAGCCCCAGCATTTT. This sequence encodes CASSVDGARQPQHF.

The gene calls are TRBV6-5 and TRBJ1-3; D gene unclear. Germline CDR1 MNHEY, CDR2 SVGAGI. The CDR3 extends over 15 amino acids. V was cut by 6 bases and J by 0 bases, with 12 bases left in between. This CDR3 reads CASSGRGSSGNTIYF. The DNA for the CDR3 is TGTGCCAGCAGCGGCCGGGGTTCCTCTGGAAACACCATATATTTT.

V and J are TRBV27 and TRBJ2-5, with 8 bases lining up with TRBD1. The germline V gene has CDR1 MNHEY and CDR2 SMNVEV (reference sequence). The CDR3 has 15 residues. J gave up 7 bases and V 6 bases, and 13 bases lay outside the gene matches. CDR3 sequence: CASSPGQASRGTQYF. CDR3 in DNA: TGTGCCAGCAGCCCGGGACAGGCCTCGAGAGGGACCCAGTACTTC.

V is TRBV7-9 and J is TRBJ2-1; D perhaps matches TRBD1 (5 bases). Germline V lookup: CDR1 SEHNR, CDR2 FQNEAQ (reference sequence). The ends were cut back, 3 bases at V and 7 bases at J, with 22 bases in the middle. The CDR3 has 17 residues. This CDR3 is CASSFITALAGKNEQFF. For the CDR3, the DNA is TGTGCCAGCAGCTTTATAACCGCGTTGGCAGGGAAGAATGAGCAGTTCTTC.

The CDR3 region has the DNA TGTGCCAGCAGCTTAAATCCGGGGAAGTATGGCTACACCTTC. Translating it yields CASSLNPGKYGYTF. This rearrangement joins TRBV7-2 to TRBJ1-2; unclear D gene. This CDR3 has 14 amino acids. Germline CDR1 is SGHTA and CDR2 is FQGNSA. The V gene lost 2 bases and the J gene lost 5 bases, with 12 bases spanning the gap. Complete variable domain (other parts from reference TRBV7-2 and TRBJ1-2): GAGVSQSPSNKVTEKGKDVELRCDPISGHTALYWYRQSLGQGLEFLIYFQGNSAPDKSGLPSDRFSAERTGGSVSTLTIQRTQQEDSAVYLCASSLNPGKYGYTFGSGTRLTVV.

This clone has only a few counts. CDR3 in DNA: TGTGCCAGCAGTTACGTGGGACAGGGGGCTTATGGCTACACCTTC. Translated, it gives CASSYVGQGAYGYTF. The V gene is TRBV6-5, the J gene TRBJ1-2; TRBD1 matches 12 bases. This CDR3 has 15 residues. Germline V gene data show CDR1 as MNHEY and CDR2 as SVGAGI. The ends lost 2 bases at V and 5 bases at J; junction bases unmatched: 3.

The rearrangement uses TRBV6-5 and TRBJ2-1, with D perhaps matching TRBD1 (6 bases). Germline assignment: CDR1 MNHEY and CDR2 SVGAGI. V shed 2 bases and J shed 6 bases, with 11 bases lying between them. This CDR3 region has 14 residues. The CDR3 nucleotides read TGTGCCAGCAGTTACGGGGGCGCACTCAATGAGCAGTTCTTC. It yields the protein CASSYGGALNEQFF.

The genes are TRBV27 and TRBJ2-5; 16 nucleotides line up with TRBD2. This CDR3 contains 16 residues. Trimming took 0 bases from V and 5 from J; bases not matched to a gene: 0. Germline V gene sequence: CDR1 MNHEY, CDR2 SMNVEV (reference sequence). In DNA, the CDR3 is TGTGCCAGCAGTTTATCGGGACTAGCGGGAGGGGAGACCCAGTACTTC. It translates to CASSLSGLAGGETQYF.

The chain employs TRBV27 and TRBJ1-5, with 7 bases identical to TRBD1. After removal of 1 base from V and 11 bases from J, the junction contained 5 bases not matched to a gene. Per germline, CDR1 MNHEY and CDR2 SMNVEV (reference sequence). There are 13 residues in the CDR3. The CDR3 coding sequence is TGTGCCAGCAGTTTATACAGGGGCCGGTCCCAGCATTTT. Translated: CASSLYRGRSQHF.